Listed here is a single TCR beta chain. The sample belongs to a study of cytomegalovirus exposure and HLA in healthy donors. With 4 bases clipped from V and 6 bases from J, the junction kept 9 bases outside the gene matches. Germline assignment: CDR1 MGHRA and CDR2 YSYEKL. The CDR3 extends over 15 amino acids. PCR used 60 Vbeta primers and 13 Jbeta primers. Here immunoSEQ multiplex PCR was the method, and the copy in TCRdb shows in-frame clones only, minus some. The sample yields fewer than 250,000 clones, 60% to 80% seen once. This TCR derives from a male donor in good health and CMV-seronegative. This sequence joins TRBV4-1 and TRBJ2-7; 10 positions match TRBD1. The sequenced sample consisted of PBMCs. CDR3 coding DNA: TGCGCCAGCAGCCTCGCCCGACAGGGGGCAGGCGAGCAGTACTTC. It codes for CASSLARQGAGEQYF.